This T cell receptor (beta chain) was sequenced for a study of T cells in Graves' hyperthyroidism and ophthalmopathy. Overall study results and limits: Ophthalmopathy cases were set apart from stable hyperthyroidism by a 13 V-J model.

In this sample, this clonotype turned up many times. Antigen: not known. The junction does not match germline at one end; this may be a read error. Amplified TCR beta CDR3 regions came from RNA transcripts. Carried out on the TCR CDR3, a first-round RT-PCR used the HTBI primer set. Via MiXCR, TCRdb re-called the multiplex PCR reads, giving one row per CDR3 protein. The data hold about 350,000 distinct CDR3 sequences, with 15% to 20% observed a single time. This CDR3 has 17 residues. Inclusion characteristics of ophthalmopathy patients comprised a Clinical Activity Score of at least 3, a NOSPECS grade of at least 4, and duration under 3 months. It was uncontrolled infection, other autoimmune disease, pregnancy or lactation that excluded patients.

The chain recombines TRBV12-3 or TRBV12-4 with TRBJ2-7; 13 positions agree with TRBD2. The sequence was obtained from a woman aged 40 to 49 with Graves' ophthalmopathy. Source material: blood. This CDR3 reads CASSLGLRTSGSLEQYF. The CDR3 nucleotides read TGTGCCAGCAGCTTAGGGCTTCGGACTAGCGGGAGTCTCGAGCAGTACTTC.